This entry concerns a single TCR beta chain. Its binding antigen is unknown. Base quality data are lacking; no much larger clone is found one base away. The immunoSEQ assay, a bias-controlled multiplex PCR using V- and J-specific primers, was used to amplify TCR beta CDR3 regions from genomic DNA. In a second PCR step, a proprietary barcode and Illumina adapter sequences were attached to the CDR3 amplicons. An Illumina MiSeq instrument was used to sequence the CDR3 libraries. The paper's processing steps were these. Export and quality control were performed with immunoSEQ Analyzer 3.0, and downstream analyses were performed with R Bioconductor and Immunarch. Only productive rearrangements within the normalized downsampled data set were used in the calculation of repertoire metrics. In the normalized cohort, a clonotype counted as pathologically expanded if the clonotype was larger than 5 templates. The Inverse Simpson Index was used to measure repertoire diversity. CMV-specificity analyses were carried out on the non-normalized data set to capture all clonotypes. TCRdb stores this immuneACCESS table with in-frame sequences only. Part of the clones is absent; in the studies checked, under half of the shortfall reflects unresolved V genes, and no reason is known for the rest. V and J calls and clone size are copied from that table; D and trimming were computed from the DNA. This sample comprises under 20,000 clones, about 84% of them detected only once. The ten top clones hold approximately 8.4% of the sample.

The data originate from a study of T cell clonotyping in hematopoietic cell transplantation (dated by TCRdb to the early 2020s). In terms of the full investigation: Pretransplant samples from recipients were collected after cytoreduction. In the study, 135 blood samples were gathered from a few dozen consecutive transplant recipients and their related donors. Recruitment of patients ran from 2015 to early 2017, and follow-up continued until September 2020 or until death.

The time point label here, explained by the study, means: recipient sample about 28 days before transplant, after cytoreduction. Blood from recipients was drawn about 28 days before transplant and again at days 30, 100 and 180 after transplant. Nuclei Lysis Solution was used to extract genomic DNA from fresh or cryopreserved unfractionated peripheral blood mononuclear cells. The paper as a whole reports these results and caveats: Overlap with donor repertoires was found for only a small fraction of recipient repertoires, with over 97% found to appear de novo at the given depth. The sample size was limited, and CD4 and CD8 repertoire contributions could not be separated because cells were not sorted. After transplant, TCR diversity in recipients dropped, and pathologically expanded clonotypes increased progressively from day 30 to day 180. Donor and pretransplant recipient Inverse Simpson Index values predicted broader posttransplant TCR repertoire diversity.

The CDR3 spans 16 residues, from the cysteine through the phenylalanine. Only the CDR3 part of the read is kept: 48 bases, read in frame from the first base. V loses 2 bases, J loses 4 bases, and the germline ends lie 15 bases apart. Sequences LGHNA (CDR1) and YSLEER (CDR2) are obtained from the germline V gene. The V and J segments used are TRBV4-3 and TRBJ1-3, with the D gene uncertain. The sample here was peripheral blood mononuclear cells, taken before stem cell transplant. The TCR was taken from a man between 50 and 59 years old with acute myeloid leukemia. Some clones in this sample may be carry-over from other donors' samples. The CDR3 is CASSQSWTRSGNTIYF. DNA sequence: TGCGCCAGCAGCCAATCTTGGACCAGGTCGGGAAACACCATATATTTT.